This TCR beta chain was sequenced in a study of early T cells in non-severe SARS-CoV-2 infection. TCRdb re-called the 5' RACE reads with MiXCR, one entry per CDR3 protein. This sample has 85,000 to 100,000 distinct CDR3 sequences, with under 15% found just once. This CDR3 is built from 17 residues. V lost 3 bases and J lost 0, with 17 bases in between. Looked up from germline, CDR1 is SEHNR and CDR2 is FQNEAQ (reference sequence). This sequence joins TRBV7-9 and TRBJ1-1; D gene ambiguous. The origin of this receptor is an adult who was a healthcare worker with PCR-confirmed SARS-CoV-2 infection or an uninfected control (not recorded which). Sequencing used whole blood. The CDR3 sequence: CASSLIPSNLLNTEAFF. The CDR3 DNA reads as TGTGCCAGCAGCTTGATCCCCAGCAACCTCCTGAACACTGAAGCTTTCTTT.